A single sample is the source of the 29 T cell receptor beta chains below, sequenced in a study of cytomegalovirus exposure and HLA in healthy donors. Data came from immunoSEQ multiplex PCR; TCRdb stores just in-frame clones and leaves some out. This table holds about 300,000 clones, roughly 90% found once. Material: PBMCs. All receptors come from a woman between 18 and 29 years old in good health and CMV-seronegative.

The J gene is TRBJ2-7, the V gene TRBV28; 7 nucleotides agree with TRBD2. CDR1 and CDR2 (germline): MDHEN, SYDVKM. CDR3 size: 13 residues. V gave up 3 bases and J gave up 6 bases; unmatched junction bases: 5. The CDR3: CASSLGGRSEQYF. The CDR3 DNA is TGTGCCAGCAGTTTGGGGGGGAGGAGCGAGCAGTACTTC.

This clone was counted between two and nine times. V gene TRBV28 combines with J gene TRBJ2-2, with 10 bases lining up with TRBD1. The ends lost 6 bases at V and 6 bases at J; junction bases unmatched: 10. CDR1 is MDHEN, CDR2 SYDVKM, per germline. The CDR3 runs to 16 residues. DNA for the CDR3: TGTGCCAGCAGGGTGGAGGGACAGGGGTACGCCGGGGAGCTGTTTTTT. Amino acid sequence: CASRVEGQGYAGELFF.

The rearrangement joins TRBV27 to TRBJ1-4; D unresolved. Germline CDR1 MNHEY, CDR2 SMNVEV (reference sequence). The V gene lost 3 bases and the J gene lost 4 bases, with 12 bases spanning the gap. This CDR3 is 15 amino acids long. CDR3 nucleotides: TGTGCCAGCAGTTTTCGTGGAACTATTAATGAAAAACTGTTTTTT. Encoded protein: CASSFRGTINEKLFF. The whole variable domain, remainder taken from reference TRBV27 and TRBJ1-4, is EAQVTQNPRYLITVTGKKLTVTCSQNMNHEYMSWYRQDPGLGLRQIYYSMNVEVTDKGDVPEGYKVSRKEKRNFPLILESPSPNQTSLYFCASSFRGTINEKLFFGSGTQLSVL.

The CDR3 region has the DNA TGTGCCAGTTCAGGACAGATCACCGGGGAGCTGTTTTTT. It codes for CASSGQITGELFF. The chain links TRBV19 to TRBJ2-2, with D perhaps matching TRBD1 (6 bases). The germline CDR1 and CDR2 sequences are LNHDA and SQIVND (reference sequence). This CDR3 is 13 amino acids long. With 8 bases removed from V and 4 bases from J, the gap between germline ends came to 11 bases.

V is TRBV27 and J is TRBJ2-1; D possibly corresponds to TRBD1 (8 bases). Trimming pared 2 bases from V and 13 bases from J, leaving 36 bases between. Germline-derived CDR1 and CDR2 are MNHEY and SMNVEV (reference sequence). This CDR3 is 20 amino acids long. The CDR3 nucleotides are TGTGCCAGCAGTTTACGGGGGGTTGGAACCCAGGGGGCGCCCAGCTCCGGCCAGTTCTTC. Amino acid sequence: CASSLRGVGTQGAPSSGQFF.

The rearrangement joins TRBV27 to TRBJ2-7; 9 bases agree with TRBD2. The CDR3 runs to 15 residues. V was clipped by 7 bases and J by 0 bases; unmatched bases: 7. Germline CDR1 reads MNHEY; CDR2 reads SMNVEV (reference sequence). The CDR3 bases are TGTGCCAGCAAGTCCGATAGCGGGGGCTCCTACGAGCAGTACTTC. Translated, it gives CASKSDSGGSYEQYF.

The rearrangement links TRBV4-3 to TRBJ2-2, with D perhaps matching TRBD2 (5 bases). The germline V gene encodes CDR1 LGHNA and CDR2 YSLEER. This CDR3 region has 15 residues. V shed 4 bases and J shed 9 bases, with 18 bases lying between them. In DNA form, the CDR3 reads TGCGCCAGCAGCCCCGATCGGACTCGCGGGTGGGAGCTGTTTTTT. This sequence encodes CASSPDRTRGWELFF.

V is TRBV9 and J is TRBJ2-1; 7 bases are a match to TRBD2. There are 14 residues in the CDR3. Trimming removed 4 bases from V and 5 bases from J; junction bases left unmatched: 6. The germline CDR1 and CDR2 sequences are SGDLS and YYNGEE. The chain's CDR3 is CASSSGLPDNEQFF. The CDR3 region has the DNA TGTGCCAGCAGCTCGGGACTACCGGACAATGAGCAGTTCTTC.

This chain uses TRBV19 with TRBJ1-2; tentative D call: TRBD1 (5 bases). The V gene's germline CDR1 is LNHDA and CDR2 SQIVND (reference sequence). With 0 bases removed from V and 1 base from J, the gap between germline ends came to 15 bases. The CDR3 has 17 amino acids. The CDR3 region is CASSIDLRQRINYGYTF. The CDR3 DNA reads as TGTGCCAGTAGTATAGACCTAAGACAGAGAATTAACTATGGCTACACCTTC.

The rearrangement uses TRBV9 and TRBJ1-2, with a tentative D call TRBD1 (5 bases). Trimming cost V 0 bases and J 8 bases, with 14 bases left between them. Germline values: CDR1 SGDLS, CDR2 YYNGEE. The CDR3 has 14 residues. The CDR3 DNA reads TGTGCCAGCAGCGTAGCAGGGCACCCTGGAGGCTACACCTTC. This codes for CASSVAGHPGGYTF.

The rearrangement uses TRBV28 and TRBJ2-5, with TRBD1 matching over 11 bases. Germline assignment: CDR1 MDHEN and CDR2 SYDVKM. The CDR3 extends over 14 amino acids. V lost 5 bases, J lost 5 bases, and 4 bases stayed unmatched. CDR3 amino acids: CASSGQGAGETQYF. CDR3 sequence (DNA): TGTGCCAGCAGTGGACAGGGGGCAGGGGAGACCCAGTACTTC.

V is TRBV10-3 and J is TRBJ2-7, with D possibly TRBD2 on 6 matching bases. CDR1 and CDR2 from the germline V gene are ENHRY and SYGVKD. The length of the CDR3 is 16 residues. Trimming took off 3 bases at V and 7 bases at J, with 22 bases between the two ends. DNA for the CDR3: TGTGCCATCAGTGACGTGCTAGCGAGCCCCCTTCGGGAGCAGTACTTC. Translated, it gives CAISDVLASPLREQYF.

The CDR3 region is CASSANTGDGNTIYF. CDR3 DNA: TGTGCCAGCAGCGCCAACACAGGGGATGGAAACACCATATATTTT. The chain links TRBV5-6 to TRBJ1-3, with 7 nucleotides matching TRBD1. The J segment lost 3 bases and the V segment lost 4 bases, leaving 7 bases of the junction unmatched. This CDR3 region has 15 residues. Germline CDR1 reads SGHDT; CDR2 reads YYEEEE.

The chain is built from TRBV2 and TRBJ2-1; D unresolved. The CDR3 extends over 16 amino acids. The V end was cut by 0 bases, the J end by 6 bases, with 15 bases between. The V gene's germline CDR1 is SNHLY and CDR2 FYNNEI. In nucleotides, the CDR3 is TGTGCCAGCAGTGAAGCGCTTAGTCGGTTTCCCAATGAGCAGTTCTTC. Amino acid sequence: CASSEALSRFPNEQFF.

The chain carries TRBV18 and TRBJ1-3; D unresolved. The germline gives CDR1 KGHSH, CDR2 LQKENI. The CDR3 runs 11 residues. V lost 4 bases and J 11 bases, leaving 9 bases between the germline ends. CDR3 amino acids: CASSQSNAIYF. CDR3 nucleotide sequence: TGTGCCAGCTCACAGAGTAACGCCATATATTTT.

The V gene is TRBV27, the J gene TRBJ2-7; no firm D call. The germline V gene has CDR1 MNHEY and CDR2 SMNVEV (reference sequence). CDR3 size: 11 residues. Trimming removed 7 bases at V and 11 bases at J, with 15 bases between. The CDR3 DNA is TGTGCCAGCAAAGAACCGCGGCCGAAGTACTTC. Protein: CASKEPRPKYF.

V gene TRBV19 combines with J gene TRBJ2-5, with D possibly TRBD2 on 6 matching bases. Trimming left V 3 bases short and J 5 bases short, with 13 bases between. Germline CDR1 and CDR2: LNHDA and SQIVND (reference sequence). This CDR3 has 14 residues. The CDR3 sequence is CASSMFGSGETQYF. Here the CDR3 DNA reads TGTGCCAGTAGTATGTTCGGGAGCGGGGAGACCCAGTACTTC.

The chain has TRBV28 and TRBJ2-7, with 11 bases fitting TRBD1. The V gene end was trimmed by 8 bases and the J gene end by 4 bases; junction bases not matched to a gene: 7. The germline V gene has CDR1 MDHEN and CDR2 SYDVKM. The CDR3 is 14 residues long. The DNA of the CDR3 is TGTGCCAGCCGGACAGGGGGCGCGTCGTACGAGCAGTACTTC. Translated: CASRTGGASYEQYF.

This clone was picked up one time. The J gene is TRBJ2-5, the V gene TRBV19; 12 nucleotides line up with TRBD2. The CDR3 runs 16 residues. The germline CDR1 and CDR2 sequences are LNHDA and SQIVND (reference sequence). Germline trimming cut 4 bases from V and 1 base from J; bases unmatched to any gene: 4. The CDR3 coding sequence is TGTGCCAGTAGTAAAACTAGCGGGGGGTTCCAAGAGACCCAGTACTTC. Encoded protein: CASSKTSGGFQETQYF. Full variable domain (rest looked up from reference TRBV19 and TRBJ2-5): DGGITQSPKYLFRKEGQNVTLSCEQNLNHDAMYWYRQDPGQGLRLIYYSQIVNDFQKGDIAEGYSVSREKKESFPLTVTSAQKNPTAFYLCASSKTSGGFQETQYFGPGTRLLVL.

This chain connects TRBV6-5 to TRBJ2-2, with D hard to call. CDR3 length: 16 residues. V lost 0 bases and J lost 3, with 11 bases in between. Germline assignment: CDR1 MNHEY and CDR2 SVGAGI. The chain's CDR3 is CASSYSPVPYTGELFF. The DNA of the CDR3 is TGTGCCAGCAGTTACTCCCCCGTTCCCTACACCGGGGAGCTGTTTTTT.

The CDR3 region has the DNA TGTGCCAGCACTACACAGGGGCTTCACGAGCAGTACTTC. The encoded protein is CASTTQGLHEQYF. The genes are TRBV2 and TRBJ2-7, with 7 bases identical to TRBD1. Looked up from germline, CDR1 is SNHLY and CDR2 is FYNNEI. J lost 5 bases, V lost 7 bases, and 8 bases had no gene match. This CDR3 is built from 13 residues.

The chain employs TRBV7-9 and TRBJ2-2, with 9 bases fitting TRBD2. Per the germline V gene, CDR1 is SEHNR and CDR2 is FQNEAQ (reference sequence). The J segment lost 1 base and the V segment lost 5 bases, leaving 5 bases of the junction unmatched. The CDR3 is 16 amino acids. The CDR3 here is CASSDWTSVNTGELFF. In nucleotides, the CDR3 is TGTGCCAGCAGCGACTGGACTAGCGTGAACACCGGGGAGCTGTTTTTT.

The chain employs TRBV9 and TRBJ1-1; 8 bases fit TRBD1. The CDR3 extends over 15 amino acids. CDR1 and CDR2 from the germline V gene are SGDLS and YYNGEE. V lost 1 base and J lost 1; bases outside the gene matches: 3. The CDR3 reads CASSVQGAANTEAFF. The CDR3 DNA follows: TGTGCCAGCAGCGTACAGGGGGCCGCGAACACTGAAGCTTTCTTT.

V is TRBV2 and J is TRBJ2-7; 8 bases map to TRBD1. Germline V gives CDR1 SNHLY, CDR2 FYNNEI. J lost 3 bases, V lost 4 bases, and 8 bases had no gene match. The CDR3 extends over 15 amino acids. CDR3 residues: CASSGQGPPLYEQYF. CDR3 DNA sequence: TGTGCCAGCAGTGGACAGGGGCCTCCCCTCTACGAGCAGTACTTC.

The gene calls are TRBV7-6 and TRBJ1-1; perhaps TRBD1 as D (6 bases). This CDR3 contains 14 residues. V lost 2 bases and J 3 bases, leaving 10 bases between the germline ends. Looked up from germline, CDR1 is SGHVS and CDR2 is FNYEAQ. The CDR3 loop reads CASSLRGRDTEAFF. In DNA, the CDR3 is TGTGCCAGCAGCTTAAGGGGGAGGGACACTGAAGCTTTCTTT. The full variable domain, in which reference TRBV7-6 and TRBJ1-1 provide the parts outside the CDR3, is GAGVSQSPRYKVTKRGQDVALRCDPISGHVSLYWYRQALGQGPEFLTYFNYEAQQDKSGLPNDRFSAERPEGSISTLTIQRTEQRDSAMYRCASSLRGRDTEAFFGQGTRLTVV.

The V and J genes are TRBV11-2 and TRBJ1-2; the D gene is possibly TRBD1 (5 bases). The V end was cut by 1 base, the J end by 4 bases, with 7 bases between. The CDR3 is 13 residues long. Germline V gene lookup returns CDR1 SGHAT and CDR2 FQNNGV. The CDR3 DNA follows: TGTGCCAGCAGCTTAGCAGGGCTCTATGGCTACACCTTC. This codes for CASSLAGLYGYTF.

The genes are TRBV13 and TRBJ2-7; 7 nucleotides match TRBD2. The CDR3 covers 14 residues. V trimming: 4 bases; J trimming: 5 bases; junction bases outside the gene matches: 8. CDR1 and CDR2 (germline): PRHDT, FYEKMQ (reference sequence). CDR3 loop: CASSSRGGRDEQYF. CDR3 sequence (DNA): TGTGCCAGCAGCTCGAGGGGCGGGAGAGACGAGCAGTACTTC.

The V call is TRBV27, the J call TRBJ1-5; 9 bases match TRBD1. Germline loops: CDR1 MNHEY, CDR2 SMNVEV (reference sequence). The junction had 6 bases not matched to a gene; V was cut back by 6 bases and J by 6 bases. CDR3 length equals 14 residues. The CDR3 DNA reads as TGTGCCAGCAGACAAGGGACAGGGAGTCAGCCCCAGCATTTT. Protein product: CASRQGTGSQPQHF.

The rearrangement joins TRBV2 to TRBJ2-1; tentatively, D is TRBD2 (7 bases). The germline CDR1 and CDR2 sequences are SNHLY and FYNNEI. The CDR3 has 22 residues. Trimming cost V 2 bases and J 3 bases, with 32 bases left between them. CDR3 nucleotide sequence: TGTGCCAGCAGTGAATCGCGGAGAGGGGGGCAGCAACCTAGCGGCCGCTACAATGAGCAGTTCTTC. This codes for CASSESRRGGQQPSGRYNEQFF.